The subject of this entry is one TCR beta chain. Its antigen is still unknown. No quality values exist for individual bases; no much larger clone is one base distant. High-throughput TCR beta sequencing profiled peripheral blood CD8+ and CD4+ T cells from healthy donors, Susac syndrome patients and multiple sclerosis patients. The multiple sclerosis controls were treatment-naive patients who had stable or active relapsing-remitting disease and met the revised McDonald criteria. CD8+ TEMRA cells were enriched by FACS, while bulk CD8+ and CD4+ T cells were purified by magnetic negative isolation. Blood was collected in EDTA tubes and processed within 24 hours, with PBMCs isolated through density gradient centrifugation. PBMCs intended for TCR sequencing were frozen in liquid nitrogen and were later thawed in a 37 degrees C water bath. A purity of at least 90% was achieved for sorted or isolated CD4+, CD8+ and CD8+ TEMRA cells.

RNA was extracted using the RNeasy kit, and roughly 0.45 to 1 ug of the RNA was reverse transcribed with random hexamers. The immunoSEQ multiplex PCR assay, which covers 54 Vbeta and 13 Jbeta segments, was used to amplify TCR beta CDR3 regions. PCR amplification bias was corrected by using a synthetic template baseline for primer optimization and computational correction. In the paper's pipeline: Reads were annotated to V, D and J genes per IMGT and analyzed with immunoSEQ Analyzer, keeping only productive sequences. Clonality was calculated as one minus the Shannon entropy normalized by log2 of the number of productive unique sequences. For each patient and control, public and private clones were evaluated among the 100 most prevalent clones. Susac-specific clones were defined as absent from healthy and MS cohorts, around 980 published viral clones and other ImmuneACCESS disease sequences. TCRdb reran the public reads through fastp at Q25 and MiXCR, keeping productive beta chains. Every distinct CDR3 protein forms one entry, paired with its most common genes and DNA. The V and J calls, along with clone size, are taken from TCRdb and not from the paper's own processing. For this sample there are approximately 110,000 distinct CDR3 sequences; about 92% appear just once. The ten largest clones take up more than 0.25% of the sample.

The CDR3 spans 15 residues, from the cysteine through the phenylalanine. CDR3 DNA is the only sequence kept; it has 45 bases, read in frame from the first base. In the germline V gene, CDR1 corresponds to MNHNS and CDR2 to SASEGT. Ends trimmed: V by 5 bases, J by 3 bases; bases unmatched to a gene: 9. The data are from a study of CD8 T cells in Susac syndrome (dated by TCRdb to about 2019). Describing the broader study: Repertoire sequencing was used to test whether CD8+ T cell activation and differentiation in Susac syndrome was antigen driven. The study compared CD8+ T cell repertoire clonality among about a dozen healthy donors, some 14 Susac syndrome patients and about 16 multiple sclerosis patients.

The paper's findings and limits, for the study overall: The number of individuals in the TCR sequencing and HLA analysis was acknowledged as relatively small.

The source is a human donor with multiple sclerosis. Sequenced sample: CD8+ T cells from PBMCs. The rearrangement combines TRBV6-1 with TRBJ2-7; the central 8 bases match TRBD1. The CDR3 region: CASSLWTGPNYEQYF. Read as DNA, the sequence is TGTGCCAGCAGTCTTTGGACAGGGCCGAACTACGAGCAGTACTTC.